This T cell receptor (beta chain) was identified in a study of blood T cell repertoires in COVID-19. In the study overall: Specimens from acute and convalescent COVID-19 originated in the United States, Italy and Spain. T cells, B-cell-depleted T cells, or PBMCs supplied cDNA or gDNA.

In the source study's methods: Researchers report that nucleated cell counts were estimated from reference gene primer amplification. Clones were read by immunoSEQ multiplex PCR, and TCRdb kept only the in-frame ones, dropping some. The V and J calls and clone size were taken over from that table, and D and trimming were inferred from the DNA. The table shows over 100,000 clones, with roughly 90% occurring only once. This CDR3 region has 14 residues. The V gene end was trimmed by 6 bases and the J gene end by 7 bases; junction bases not matched to a gene: 7. In germline, CDR1 is SNHLY, CDR2 FYNNEI. The rearrangement joins TRBV2 to TRBJ2-2; 8 bases agree with TRBD1. The sequenced material came from peripheral blood. The receptor was derived from a human donor in a cohort sampled during active COVID-19. The CDR3 DNA is TGTGCCAGCAGCCCATCGACAGGGGACGGGGAGCTGTTTTTT. As protein: CASSPSTGDGELFF.